The 26 T cell receptor beta chains below come from one sample, sequenced in a study of cytomegalovirus exposure and HLA in healthy donors. The PCR used 60 Vbeta and 13 Jbeta primers. The protocol was immunoSEQ multiplex PCR, while the TCRdb copy is restricted to in-frame clones and leaves out a portion. Of fewer than 250,000 clones in the sample, approximately 80% were seen once. Material: PBMCs. The receptor source for this set is a man younger than 45 in good health and CMV-seronegative.

This chain connects TRBV4-3 to TRBJ1-3; D may be TRBD1 (6 bases). The length of the CDR3 is 15 residues. Trimming shortened V by 1 base and J by 2 bases, and 9 bases separated the two germline ends. Germline assignment: CDR1 LGHNA and CDR2 YSLEER. The CDR3 loop is CASSQVPGAGNTIYF. Here the CDR3 DNA reads TGCGCCAGCAGCCAAGTCCCAGGGGCTGGAAACACCATATATTTT.

The chain combines TRBV18 with TRBJ2-7, with a possible D match to TRBD1 (5 bases). The CDR3 is 13 amino acids. Germline loops: CDR1 KGHSH, CDR2 LQKENI. The V end lost 1 base, the J end lost 7 bases, and 11 bases lay between the germline ends. CDR3 loop: CASSPRETEEQYF. CDR3 nucleotide sequence: TGTGCCAGCTCACCACGTGAGACAGAGGAGCAGTACTTC.

V gene TRBV7-6 combines with J gene TRBJ2-7; 7 bases map to TRBD2. V lost 1 base to trimming and J lost 1 base; unmatched junction nucleotides: 7. CDR3 length: 16 amino acids. Germline assignment: CDR1 SGHVS and CDR2 FNYEAQ. The CDR3 DNA follows: TGTGCCAGCAGCTTAGAGGCCGACGGGGGGTCCTACGAGCAGTACTTC. Protein sequence: CASSLEADGGSYEQYF.

This rearrangement joins TRBV9 to TRBJ2-2, with TRBD2 matching over 7 bases. Unmatched junction bases numbered 0, after V lost 7 bases and J lost 3 bases. The germline V gene has CDR1 SGDLS and CDR2 YYNGEE. The CDR3 runs to 12 residues. The CDR3 sequence: CASAGDTGELFF. In nucleotides, the CDR3 is TGTGCCAGCGCGGGGGACACCGGGGAGCTGTTTTTT.

V is TRBV28 and J is TRBJ1-2; D gene uncertain. CDR3 length equals 16 residues. Germline V CDR1 and CDR2: MDHEN, SYDVKM. V was pared by 3 bases and J by 4 bases, with 18 bases between. DNA for the CDR3: TGTGCCAGCAGTTTGAGGACTACGGCAGGACTCTATGGCTACACCTTC. Its translation is CASSLRTTAGLYGYTF.

The V gene is TRBV5-6, the J gene TRBJ2-5; a weak D match, TRBD2 (8 bases). Between the trimmed V and J ends, which lost 6 bases and 7 bases, there was a span of 25 bases. The CDR3 spans 16 residues. Per germline, CDR1 SGHDT and CDR2 YYEEEE. The CDR3 spells CASTLRDSGGRRTQYF. The CDR3 coding sequence is TGTGCCAGCACCCTGAGGGACAGCGGGGGCCGGCGGACCCAGTACTTC. Variable domain in full (rest from reference TRBV5-6 and TRBJ2-5): DAGVTQSPTHLIKTRGQQVTLRCSPKSGHDTVSWYQQALGQGPQFIFQYYEEEERQRGNFPDRFSGHQFPNYSSELNVNALLLGDSALYLCASTLRDSGGRRTQYFGPGTRLLVL.

V and J are TRBV6-4 and TRBJ2-3; D is unresolved. Per germline, CDR1 MRHNA and CDR2 SNTAGT. The CDR3 length is 15 residues. Between the trimmed V and J ends, which lost 5 bases and 5 bases, there was a span of 17 bases. The CDR3 loop is CASSQFNTGGDTQYF. CDR3 bases: TGTGCCAGCAGTCAGTTTAATACCGGCGGAGATACGCAGTATTTT.

The genes are TRBV27 and TRBJ2-5, with TRBD2 matching over 14 bases. The CDR3 runs 16 residues. V gave up 5 bases and J gave up 2 bases; unmatched junction bases: 4. Germline V gives CDR1 MNHEY, CDR2 SMNVEV (reference sequence). The CDR3, as DNA: TGTGCCAGCAGTATAAGGACTAGCGGGGGGCAAGAGACCCAGTACTTC. Its protein product is CASSIRTSGGQETQYF.

The rearrangement uses TRBV6-1 and TRBJ2-7, with a tentative D call TRBD1 (5 bases). The V gene lost 2 bases and the J gene lost 2 bases, with 13 bases spanning the gap. Per the germline V gene, CDR1 is MNHNS and CDR2 is SASEGT. The CDR3 consists of 15 residues. CDR3 sequence: CASSEPGRAPYEQYF. CDR3 DNA sequence: TGTGCCAGCAGTGAACCCGGCAGGGCACCCTACGAGCAGTACTTC.

The chain has TRBV9 and TRBJ1-3; 8 bases match TRBD1. The CDR3 is made up of 17 amino acids. Losses at the gene ends were 0 bases for V and 2 bases for J; bases not matched to a gene: 7. The germline V gene has CDR1 SGDLS and CDR2 YYNGEE. The CDR3: CASSVVPQGAAGNTIYF. CDR3 nucleotide sequence: TGTGCCAGCAGCGTAGTCCCTCAGGGGGCTGCTGGAAACACCATATATTTT.

The V gene is TRBV19, the J gene TRBJ1-6; D possibly corresponds to TRBD1 (5 bases). Trimming left V 2 bases short and J 4 bases short, with 12 bases between. CDR1 is LNHDA, CDR2 SQIVND, per germline (reference sequence). CDR3 size: 16 residues. The CDR3 spells CASSIIRGRYNSPLHF. The DNA of the CDR3 is TGTGCCAGTAGTATAATAAGGGGCCGGTATAATTCACCCCTCCACTTT.

The chain combines TRBV20-1 with TRBJ2-1, with 8 bases fitting TRBD2. CDR3 length equals 10 residues. Germline loops: CDR1 DFQATT, CDR2 SNEGSKA (reference sequence). Trimming removed 4 bases from V and 12 bases from J; junction bases left unmatched: 2. CDR3 sequence reads: CSAKAGGQFF. The CDR3 nucleotides are TGCAGTGCTAAGGCGGGGGGGCAGTTCTTC.

Note on this clone: The sample carries other DNA sequences with the same CDR3. The gene calls are TRBV10-3 and TRBJ1-1, with a possible D match to TRBD1 (6 bases). The CDR3 consists of 15 residues. Trimming took 6 bases from V and 1 from J, leaving 15 bases between them. CDR1 and CDR2 (germline): ENHRY, SYGVKD. The CDR3 protein is CAISAAGAGNTEAFF. Here the CDR3 DNA reads TGTGCCATCAGCGCAGCAGGGGCAGGGAACACTGAAGCTTTCTTT.

The V and J genes are TRBV5-1 and TRBJ2-1; TRBD2 matches at 8 bases. The CDR3 covers 16 residues. Trimming took 4 bases from V and 5 from J; bases not matched to a gene: 11. CDR1 is SGHRS and CDR2 is YFSETQ in the germline V gene. CDR3: CASSLRGGYGDNEQFF. Here the CDR3 DNA reads TGCGCCAGCAGCCTTCGGGGGGGTTATGGGGACAATGAGCAGTTCTTC.

The chain employs TRBV7-6 and TRBJ2-1; D gene ambiguous. The V and J ends lost 2 bases and 9 bases respectively, with 8 bases between them. Germline V CDR1 and CDR2: SGHVS, FNYEAQ. The CDR3 contains 12 residues. The CDR3 nucleotides read TGTGCCAGCAGCTTAAACTCCCGTGAGCAGTTCTTC. It codes for CASSLNSREQFF.

The chain carries TRBV7-9 and TRBJ2-2; D gene uncertain. CDR3 length equals 16 residues. Trimming took 1 base from V and 3 from J, leaving 12 bases between them. Per germline, CDR1 SEHNR and CDR2 FQNEAQ (reference sequence). The CDR3 loop is CASSLVVGVYTGELFF. The CDR3 nucleotides read TGTGCCAGCAGCTTAGTAGTTGGAGTTTACACCGGGGAGCTGTTTTTT.

The chain carries TRBV5-1 and TRBJ2-5, with 8 bases identical to TRBD2. Germline V lookup: CDR1 SGHRS, CDR2 YFSETQ. The CDR3 totals 14 residues. J gave up 5 bases and V 2 bases, and 5 bases lay outside the gene matches. This chain's CDR3 is CASSFGSGGETQYF. The CDR3 DNA sequence: TGCGCCAGCAGCTTTGGGAGCGGGGGCGAGACCCAGTACTTC. The whole variable domain, filled in from reference TRBV5-1 and TRBJ2-5, reads KAGVTQTPRYLIKTRGQQVTLSCSPISGHRSVSWYQQTPGQGLQFLFEYFSETQRNKGNFPGRFSGRQFSNSRSEMNVSTLELGDSALYLCASSFGSGGETQYFGPGTRLLVL.

The CDR3 region has the DNA TGTGCCAGCTCACCATCGAGTCGGGATAATGAGCAGTTCTTC. Translation: CASSPSSRDNEQFF. The chain combines TRBV18 with TRBJ2-1; D might be TRBD2 (5 bases). CDR1 is KGHSH, CDR2 LQKENI, per germline. CDR3 size: 14 residues. V lost 2 bases, J lost 7 bases, and 12 bases lay in between.

This chain joins TRBV7-9 and TRBJ2-5; no definite D call. Trimming shortened V by 3 bases and J by 4 bases, and 12 bases separated the two germline ends. CDR1 is SEHNR and CDR2 is FQNEAQ in the germline V gene (reference sequence). This CDR3 comprises 14 residues. The chain's CDR3 is CASSLSSTSETQYF. The CDR3 DNA sequence: TGTGCCAGCAGCTTGTCATCGACATCAGAGACCCAGTACTTC.

This chain links TRBV6-5 with TRBJ2-2; the D gene is possibly TRBD1 (5 bases). The CDR3 consists of 14 residues. V shed 1 base and J shed 8 bases, with 11 bases lying between them. The V gene's germline CDR1 is MNHEY and CDR2 SVGAGI. CDR3 DNA: TGTGCCAGCAGTTACTGGGATGACAGAGGGGAGCTGTTTTTT. Translating gives CASSYWDDRGELFF.

The chain uses TRBV5-6 and TRBJ2-3, with 13 bases that match TRBD2. The length of the CDR3 is 16 residues. Unmatched junction bases numbered 3, after V lost 4 bases and J lost 1 base. Germline assignment: CDR1 SGHDT and CDR2 YYEEEE. The CDR3 region is CASSQTSGGRTDTQYF. The CDR3 DNA sequence: TGTGCCAGCAGCCAGACTAGCGGGGGGCGCACAGATACGCAGTATTTT.

The chain recombines TRBV2 with TRBJ2-2; D is possibly TRBD2 (6 bases). Germline V gene data show CDR1 as SNHLY and CDR2 as FYNNEI. The CDR3 contains 15 residues. The V end was cut by 4 bases, the J end by 4 bases, with 13 bases between. The chain's CDR3 is CASSGVGGPTGELFF. DNA of the CDR3: TGTGCCAGCAGTGGCGTGGGGGGACCCACCGGGGAGCTGTTTTTT.

The chain couples TRBV7-9 to TRBJ2-1; 13 bases align to TRBD2. In germline, CDR1 is SEHNR, CDR2 FQNEAQ (reference sequence). Unmatched junction bases numbered 3, after V lost 2 bases and J lost 5 bases. The CDR3 consists of 16 residues. In nucleotides, the CDR3 is TGTGCCAGCAGCTTACGACTAGCGGGGGGTCACAATGAGCAGTTCTTC. This encodes CASSLRLAGGHNEQFF.

This clone turned up a few times. The J gene is TRBJ1-3, the V gene TRBV9, with a possible D match to TRBD1 (6 bases). The CDR3 covers 15 residues. CDR1 and CDR2 from the germline V gene are SGDLS and YYNGEE. V lost 6 bases and J lost 3, with 16 bases in between. CDR3 DNA: TGTGCCAGCACCCCCGCGGCAGGGGTTGGAAACACCATATATTTT. Translation: CASTPAAGVGNTIYF.

The V gene is TRBV4-3, the J gene TRBJ1-6; a weak D match, TRBD1 (6 bases). V was pared by 0 bases and J by 7 bases, with 13 bases between. CDR3 length: 16 residues. CDR1 is LGHNA and CDR2 is YSLEER in the germline V gene. CDR3 region: CASSQDRTALNSPLHF. The CDR3 DNA sequence: TGCGCCAGCAGCCAAGATCGGACAGCCCTCAATTCACCCCTCCACTTT.

This clone was seen only a few times. The chain couples TRBV27 to TRBJ1-1; 8 nucleotides agree with TRBD1. There are 15 residues in the CDR3. J was trimmed by 5 bases and V by 5 bases; bases with no gene match: 10. Germline CDR1 is MNHEY and CDR2 is SMNVEV (reference sequence). The CDR3 coding sequence is TGTGCCAGCAGTCCACAGGGGGGGGGTTGGACTGAAGCTTTCTTT. This encodes CASSPQGGGWTEAFF.